This TCR beta chain appears in the sequencing data of a study of OX40 agonist ivuxolimab in advanced cancers. Regarding the study as a whole: No determination was made of the antigen specificity of the expanded peripheral T cells.

The method was immunoSEQ multiplex PCR; TCRdb's version includes in-frame clones alone and lacks a portion of them. The sample has 150,000 to 170,000 clones; 94% are singletons. Points on this clone: Antigen specificity is unknown.

Source: CD4+ or CD8+ T cells sorted from blood, taken in a trial of the OX40 agonist ivuxolimab. This clonotype was obtained from an adult with an advanced solid tumor such as melanoma, head and neck, liver or kidney cancer.

CDR3 loop: CASSLVWGNTEAFF. CDR3 nucleotides: TGTGCCAGCAGCTTGGTTTGGGGGAACACTGAAGCTTTCTTT. The V call is TRBV5-4, the J call TRBJ1-1; no definite D call. CDR3 length: 14 amino acids. Germline V lookup: CDR1 SGHNT, CDR2 YYREEE (reference sequence). The V end was cut by 0 bases, the J end by 1 base, with 7 bases between.